This TCR beta chain was sequenced during a study of graft-versus-host responses after intestinal transplantation. Across the whole study: Each recipient received anti-thymocyte globulin induction, then tacrolimus and steroids for approximately 3 years.

Researchers processed graft tissue to release intraepithelial and lamina propria lymphocytes. Study observations and caveats: Early post-transplant declines in HvG were associated with peak levels of circulating GvH clones. Graft-donor T cell macrochimerism coincided with high graft-versus-host to host-versus-graft clonal ratios in allografts.

Concerning this clone: Its antigen is unknown.

Clones were read by immunoSEQ multiplex PCR, and TCRdb kept only the in-frame ones, dropping some. The data show about 22,000 clones, around 80% seen once. Sequenced material: ileum tissue, taken 12 days after intestinal transplant. This sequence originates from a human patient who received an intestinal transplant, so some T cells may come from the graft donor.

The CDR3 region is CASKQQGSYEQYF. CDR3 in DNA: TGTGCCAGTAAACAACAGGGGTCCTACGAGCAGTACTTC. The J gene is TRBJ2-7, the V gene TRBV19; TRBD1 aligns across 7 bases. Germline lookup yields CDR1 LNHDA and CDR2 SQIVND (reference sequence). V trimming: 7 bases; J trimming: 1 base; junction bases outside the gene matches: 4. This CDR3 region has 13 residues.